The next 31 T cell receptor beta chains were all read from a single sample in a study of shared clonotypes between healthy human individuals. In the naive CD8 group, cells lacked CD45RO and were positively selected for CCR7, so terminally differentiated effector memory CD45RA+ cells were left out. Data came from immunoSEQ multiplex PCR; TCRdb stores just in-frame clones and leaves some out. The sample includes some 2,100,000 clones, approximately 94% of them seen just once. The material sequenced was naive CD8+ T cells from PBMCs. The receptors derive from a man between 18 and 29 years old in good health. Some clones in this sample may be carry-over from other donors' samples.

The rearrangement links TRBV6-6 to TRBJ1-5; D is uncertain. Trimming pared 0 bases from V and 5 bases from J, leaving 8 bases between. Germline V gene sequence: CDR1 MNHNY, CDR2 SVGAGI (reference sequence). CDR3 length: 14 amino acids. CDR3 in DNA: TGTGCCAGCAGTTACTCGGCGGGAGATCAGCCCCAGCATTTT. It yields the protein CASSYSAGDQPQHF.

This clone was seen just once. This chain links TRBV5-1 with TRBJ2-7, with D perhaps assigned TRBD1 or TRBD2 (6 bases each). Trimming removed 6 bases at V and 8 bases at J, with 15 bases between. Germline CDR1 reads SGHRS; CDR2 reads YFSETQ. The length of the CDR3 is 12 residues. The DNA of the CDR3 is TGCGCCAGCACGACGGGGGCCGGCCAGCAGTACTTC. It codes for CASTTGAGQQYF.

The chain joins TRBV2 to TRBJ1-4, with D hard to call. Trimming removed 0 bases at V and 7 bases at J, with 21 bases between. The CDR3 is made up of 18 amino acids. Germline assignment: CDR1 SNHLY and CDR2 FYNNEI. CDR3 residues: CASSEAAITRGLVEKLFF. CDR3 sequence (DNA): TGTGCCAGCAGTGAAGCGGCGATTACCCGAGGGTTGGTTGAAAAACTGTTTTTT.

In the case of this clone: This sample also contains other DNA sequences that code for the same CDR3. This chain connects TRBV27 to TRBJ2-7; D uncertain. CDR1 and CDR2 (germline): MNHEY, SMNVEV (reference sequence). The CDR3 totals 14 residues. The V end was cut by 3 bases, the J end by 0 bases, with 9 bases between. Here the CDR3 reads CASSFARSSYEQYF. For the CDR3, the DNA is TGTGCCAGCAGTTTCGCTAGGAGCTCCTACGAGCAGTACTTC.

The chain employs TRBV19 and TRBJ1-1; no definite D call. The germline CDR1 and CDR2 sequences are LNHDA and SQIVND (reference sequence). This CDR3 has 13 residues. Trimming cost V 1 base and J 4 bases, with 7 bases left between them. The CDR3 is CASSIVTSTEAFF. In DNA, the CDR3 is TGTGCCAGTAGTATAGTGACCAGCACTGAAGCTTTCTTT. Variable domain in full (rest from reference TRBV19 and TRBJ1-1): DGGITQSPKYLFRKEGQNVTLSCEQNLNHDAMYWYRQDPGQGLRLIYYSQIVNDFQKGDIAEGYSVSREKKESFPLTVTSAQKNPTAFYLCASSIVTSTEAFFGQGTRLTVV.

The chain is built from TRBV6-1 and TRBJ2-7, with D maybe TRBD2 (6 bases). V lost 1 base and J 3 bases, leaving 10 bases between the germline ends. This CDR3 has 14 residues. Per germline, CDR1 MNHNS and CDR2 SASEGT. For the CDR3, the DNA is TGTGCCAGCAGTGAAGGCGGGAAGGGCTACGAGCAGTACTTC. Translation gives CASSEGGKGYEQYF.

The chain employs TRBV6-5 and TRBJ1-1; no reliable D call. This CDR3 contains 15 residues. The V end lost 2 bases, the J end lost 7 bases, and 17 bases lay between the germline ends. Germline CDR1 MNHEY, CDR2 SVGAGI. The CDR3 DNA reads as TGTGCCAGCAGTTACAACGTGAGAACAGACTATGAAGCTTTCTTT. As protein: CASSYNVRTDYEAFF.

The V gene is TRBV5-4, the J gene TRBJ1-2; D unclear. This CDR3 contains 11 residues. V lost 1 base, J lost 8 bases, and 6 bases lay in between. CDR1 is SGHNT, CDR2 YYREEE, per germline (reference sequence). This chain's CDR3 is CASSLTAGYTF. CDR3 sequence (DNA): TGTGCCAGCAGCTTGACGGCAGGCTACACCTTC.

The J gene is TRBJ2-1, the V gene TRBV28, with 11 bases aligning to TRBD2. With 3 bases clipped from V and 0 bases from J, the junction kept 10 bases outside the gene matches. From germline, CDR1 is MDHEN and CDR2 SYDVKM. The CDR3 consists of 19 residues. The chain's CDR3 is CASSFQRLAGQSSYNEQFF. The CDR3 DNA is TGTGCCAGCAGTTTCCAACGACTAGCGGGACAAAGCTCCTACAATGAGCAGTTCTTC.

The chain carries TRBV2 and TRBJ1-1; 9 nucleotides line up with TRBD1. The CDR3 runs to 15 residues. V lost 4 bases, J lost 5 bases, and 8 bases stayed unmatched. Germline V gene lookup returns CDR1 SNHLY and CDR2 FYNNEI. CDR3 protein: CASSGGLDRGTEAFF. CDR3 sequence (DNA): TGTGCCAGCAGTGGGGGCCTGGACAGGGGAACTGAAGCTTTCTTT.

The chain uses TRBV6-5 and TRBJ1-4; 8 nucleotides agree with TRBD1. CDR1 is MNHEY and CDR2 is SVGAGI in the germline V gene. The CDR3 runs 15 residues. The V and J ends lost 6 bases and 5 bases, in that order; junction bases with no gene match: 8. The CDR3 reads CASREGYRGNEKLFF. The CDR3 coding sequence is TGTGCCAGCAGGGAGGGATACAGGGGGAATGAAAAACTGTTTTTT.

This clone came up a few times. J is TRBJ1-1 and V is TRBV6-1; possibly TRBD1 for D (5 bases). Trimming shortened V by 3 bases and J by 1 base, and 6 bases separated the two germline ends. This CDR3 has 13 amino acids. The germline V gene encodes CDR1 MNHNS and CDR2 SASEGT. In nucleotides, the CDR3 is TGTGCCAGCAGTGACAGGGCGAACACTGAAGCTTTCTTT. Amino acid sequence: CASSDRANTEAFF.

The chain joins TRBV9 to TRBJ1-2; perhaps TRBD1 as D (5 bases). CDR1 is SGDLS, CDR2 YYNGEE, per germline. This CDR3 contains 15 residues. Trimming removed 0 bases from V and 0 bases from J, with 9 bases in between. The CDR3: CASSVDRTANYGYTF. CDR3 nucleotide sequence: TGTGCCAGCAGCGTAGACAGGACGGCTAACTATGGCTACACCTTC.

CDR3 sequence (DNA): TGTGCCAGCAGCTGGGACAGCCGGGGGACAGATACGCAGTATTTT. Its protein product is CASSWDSRGTDTQYF. The rearrangement uses TRBV7-9 and TRBJ2-3; a weak D match, TRBD1 (7 bases). This CDR3 is 15 amino acids long. V lost 4 bases to trimming and J lost 3 bases, with 14 bases between them. Germline V gene sequence: CDR1 SEHNR, CDR2 FQNEAQ (reference sequence). Based on the CDR3 plus reference TRBV7-9 and TRBJ2-3, the full variable domain is DTGVSQNPRHKITKRGQNVTFRCDPISEHNRLYWYRQTLGQGPEFLTYFQNEAQLEKSRLLSDRFSAERPKGSFSTLEIQRTEQGDSAMYLCASSWDSRGTDTQYFGPGTRLTVL.

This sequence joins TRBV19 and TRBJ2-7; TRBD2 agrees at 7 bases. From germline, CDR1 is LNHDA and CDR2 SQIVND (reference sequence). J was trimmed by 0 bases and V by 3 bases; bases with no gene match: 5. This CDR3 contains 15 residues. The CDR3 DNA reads TGTGCCAGTAGTATCAGCGGGGCTAGCTCCTACGAGCAGTACTTC. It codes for CASSISGASSYEQYF.

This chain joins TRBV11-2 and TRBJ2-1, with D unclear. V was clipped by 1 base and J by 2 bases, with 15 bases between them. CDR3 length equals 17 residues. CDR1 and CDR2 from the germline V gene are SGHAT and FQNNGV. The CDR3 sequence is CASSLAAQKRPYNEQFF. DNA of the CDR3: TGTGCCAGCAGCTTAGCGGCTCAAAAAAGGCCCTACAATGAGCAGTTCTTC.

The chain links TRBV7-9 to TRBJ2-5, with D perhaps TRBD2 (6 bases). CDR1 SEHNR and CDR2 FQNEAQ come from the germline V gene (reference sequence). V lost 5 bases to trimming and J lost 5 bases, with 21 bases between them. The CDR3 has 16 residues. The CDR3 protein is CASSPGRLLALETQYF. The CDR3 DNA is TGTGCCAGCAGCCCAGGACGGTTACTAGCTCTGGAGACCCAGTACTTC.

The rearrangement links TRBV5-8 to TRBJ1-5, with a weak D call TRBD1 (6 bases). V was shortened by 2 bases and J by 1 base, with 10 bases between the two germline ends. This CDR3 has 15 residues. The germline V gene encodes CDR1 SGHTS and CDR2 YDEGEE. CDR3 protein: CASSLGTGSNQPQHF. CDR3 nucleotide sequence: TGTGCCAGCAGCTTAGGAACAGGGAGCAATCAGCCCCAGCATTTT.

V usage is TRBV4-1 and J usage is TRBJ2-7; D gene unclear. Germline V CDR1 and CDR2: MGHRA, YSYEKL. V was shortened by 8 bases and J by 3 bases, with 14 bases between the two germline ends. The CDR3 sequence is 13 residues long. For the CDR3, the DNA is TGCGCCAGCGCTATGGCGGTGAGCTACGAGCAGTACTTC. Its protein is CASAMAVSYEQYF.

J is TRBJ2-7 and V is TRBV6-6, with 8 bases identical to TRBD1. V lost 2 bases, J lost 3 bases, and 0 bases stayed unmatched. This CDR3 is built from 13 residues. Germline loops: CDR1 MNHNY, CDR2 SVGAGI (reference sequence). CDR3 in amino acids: CASSYDRGYEQYF. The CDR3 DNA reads TGTGCCAGCAGTTACGACAGGGGCTACGAGCAGTACTTC.

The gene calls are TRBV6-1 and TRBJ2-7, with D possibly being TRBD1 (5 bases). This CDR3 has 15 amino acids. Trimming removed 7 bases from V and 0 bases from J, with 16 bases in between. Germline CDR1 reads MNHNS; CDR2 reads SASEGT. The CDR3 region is CASKEGAYSSYEQYF. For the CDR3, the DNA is TGTGCCAGCAAGGAAGGGGCCTACTCCTCCTACGAGCAGTACTTC.

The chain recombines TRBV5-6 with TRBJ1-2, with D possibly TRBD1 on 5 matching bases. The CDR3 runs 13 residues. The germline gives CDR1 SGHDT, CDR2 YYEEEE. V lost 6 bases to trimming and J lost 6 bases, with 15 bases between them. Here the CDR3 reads CASNWDLGDGYTF. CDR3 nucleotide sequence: TGTGCCAGCAACTGGGACCTTGGTGATGGCTACACCTTC.

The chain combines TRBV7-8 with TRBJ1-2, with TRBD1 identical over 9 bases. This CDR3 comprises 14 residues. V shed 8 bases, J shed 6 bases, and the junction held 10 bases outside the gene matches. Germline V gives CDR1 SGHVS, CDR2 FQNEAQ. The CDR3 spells CASAPGQGSHGYTF. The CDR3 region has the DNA TGTGCCAGCGCACCGGGACAGGGATCCCATGGCTACACCTTC.

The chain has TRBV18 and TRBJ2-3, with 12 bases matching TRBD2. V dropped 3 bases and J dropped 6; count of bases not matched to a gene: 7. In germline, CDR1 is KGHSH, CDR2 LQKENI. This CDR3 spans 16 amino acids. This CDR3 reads CASSPGTSGFLDTQYF. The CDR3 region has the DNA TGTGCCAGCTCACCCGGGACTAGCGGGTTCCTGGATACGCAGTATTTT. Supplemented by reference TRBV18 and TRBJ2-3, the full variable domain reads NAGVMQNPRHLVRRRGQEARLRCSPMKGHSHVYWYRQLPEEGLKFMVYLQKENIIDESGMPKERFSAEFPKEGPSILRIQQVVRGDSAAYFCASSPGTSGFLDTQYFGPGTRLTVL.

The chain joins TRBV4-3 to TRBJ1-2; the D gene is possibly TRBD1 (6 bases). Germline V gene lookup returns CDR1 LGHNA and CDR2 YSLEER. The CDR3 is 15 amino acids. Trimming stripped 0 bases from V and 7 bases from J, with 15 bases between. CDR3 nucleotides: TGCGCCAGCAGCCAAGATCCCGGCGACAGGCGTGGCTACACCTTC. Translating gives CASSQDPGDRRGYTF.

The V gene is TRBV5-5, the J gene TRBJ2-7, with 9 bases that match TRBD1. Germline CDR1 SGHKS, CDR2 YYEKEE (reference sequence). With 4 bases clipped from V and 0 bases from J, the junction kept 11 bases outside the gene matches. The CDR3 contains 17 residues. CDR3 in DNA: TGTGCCAGCAGCGAAGGGACAGGGACCCGTAGCTCCTACGAGCAGTACTTC. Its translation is CASSEGTGTRSSYEQYF.

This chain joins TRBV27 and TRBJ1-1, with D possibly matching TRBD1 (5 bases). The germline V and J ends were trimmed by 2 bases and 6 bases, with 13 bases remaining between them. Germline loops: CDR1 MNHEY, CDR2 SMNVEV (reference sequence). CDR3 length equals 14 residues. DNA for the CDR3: TGTGCCAGCAGTTTAATCGGTGCAGGGTCTGAAGCTTTCTTT. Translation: CASSLIGAGSEAFF.

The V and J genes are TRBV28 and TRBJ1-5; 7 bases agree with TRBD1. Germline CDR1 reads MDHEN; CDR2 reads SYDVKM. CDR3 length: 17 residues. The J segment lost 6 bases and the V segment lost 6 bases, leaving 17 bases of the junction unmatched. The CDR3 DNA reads TGTGCCAGCAGCCTCCCCCAGGGGGAATGGTACAGTCAGCCCCAGCATTTT. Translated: CASSLPQGEWYSQPQHF.

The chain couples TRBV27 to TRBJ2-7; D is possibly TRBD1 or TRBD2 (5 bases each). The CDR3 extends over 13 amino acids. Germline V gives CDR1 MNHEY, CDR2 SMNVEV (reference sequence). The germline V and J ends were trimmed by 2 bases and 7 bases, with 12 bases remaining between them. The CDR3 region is CASSLAAWGEQYF. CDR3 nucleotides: TGTGCCAGCAGTTTAGCCGCGTGGGGGGAGCAGTACTTC.

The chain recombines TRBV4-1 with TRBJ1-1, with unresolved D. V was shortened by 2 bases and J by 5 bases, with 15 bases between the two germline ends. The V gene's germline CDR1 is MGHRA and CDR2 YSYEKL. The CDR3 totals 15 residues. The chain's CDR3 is CASSQRQFGETEAFF. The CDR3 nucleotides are TGCGCCAGCAGCCAAAGGCAGTTCGGGGAGACTGAAGCTTTCTTT.

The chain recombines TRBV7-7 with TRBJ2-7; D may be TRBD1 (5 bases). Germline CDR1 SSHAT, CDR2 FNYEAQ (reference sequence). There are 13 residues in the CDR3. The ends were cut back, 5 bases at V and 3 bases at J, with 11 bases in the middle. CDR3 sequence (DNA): TGTGCCAGCAGCCCAGGGCCGATCTACGAGCAGTACTTC. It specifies CASSPGPIYEQYF.